These 6 T cell receptor beta chains came from one sample sequenced in a study of blood T cell repertoires in COVID-19. The repertoire was sequenced with immunoSEQ multiplex PCR; TCRdb's copy has only in-frame clones and lacks some. The table shows about 300,000 clones, with 70% to 90% occurring only once. Sequenced material: PBMCs or T cells enriched from blood (not recorded which). These receptors were taken from a man aged 25-45 years who had recovered from COVID-19.

This chain uses TRBV4-1 with TRBJ2-2, with 13 bases matching TRBD2. The V segment lost 0 bases and the J segment 4 bases; nucleotides outside the gene matches: 2. Germline-derived CDR1 and CDR2 are MGHRA and YSYEKL. The CDR3 has 17 amino acids. CDR3 sequence (DNA): TGCGCCAGCAGCCAAGACGGACTAGCGGGGGTCACCGGGGAGCTGTTTTTT. The encoded protein is CASSQDGLAGVTGELFF.

The chain links TRBV10-1 to TRBJ2-5; possibly TRBD1 for D (5 bases). The CDR3 runs to 14 residues. V lost 0 bases, J lost 9 bases, and 14 bases lay in between. CDR1 and CDR2 from the germline V gene are WNHNN and SYGVQD (reference sequence). The CDR3 DNA sequence: TGCGCCAGCAGTGAGTCCCCAGGGCGTACGGCCCAGTACTTC. Amino acid sequence: CASSESPGRTAQYF.

Worth noting for this clone: The same CDR3 is also encoded by other DNA sequences in this sample. This chain joins TRBV19 and TRBJ1-1; the D is unclear. This CDR3 comprises 13 residues. CDR1 and CDR2 (germline): LNHDA, SQIVND (reference sequence). V was shortened by 3 bases and J by 0 bases, with 5 bases between the two germline ends. CDR3 residues: CASSIAVNTEAFF. CDR3 nucleotide sequence: TGTGCCAGTAGTATTGCAGTGAACACTGAAGCTTTCTTT.

The chain recombines TRBV10-3 with TRBJ1-4; the match to TRBD1 covers 7 bases. Looked up from germline, CDR1 is ENHRY and CDR2 is SYGVKD. This CDR3 contains 13 residues. Losses at the gene ends were 8 bases for V and 4 bases for J; bases not matched to a gene: 4. The CDR3 DNA reads as TGTGCCATCCGGGACAGCTATAATGAAAAACTGTTTTTT. Protein sequence: CAIRDSYNEKLFF.

About this clone itself: One end of the junction does not line up with germline, which may come from a read error. The chain joins TRBV5-5 to TRBJ2-1, with 9 bases lining up with TRBD2. CDR3 length: 13 residues. CDR1 and CDR2 from the germline V gene are SGHKS and YYEKEE (reference sequence). The CDR3: CASSLLSSGARIF. The DNA for the CDR3 is TGTGCCAGCAGCTTGCTGTCTAGCGGGGCCCGGATCTTC.

The chain recombines TRBV19 with TRBJ2-1; no firm D call. CDR1 and CDR2 from the germline V gene are LNHDA and SQIVND (reference sequence). V was shortened by 1 base and J by 2 bases, with 12 bases between the two germline ends. The CDR3 has 16 amino acids. As DNA, the CDR3 is TGTGCCAGTAGTATAGTTGTGAGGCCCCCCTACAATGAGCAGTTCTTC. Translated, it gives CASSIVVRPPYNEQFF.